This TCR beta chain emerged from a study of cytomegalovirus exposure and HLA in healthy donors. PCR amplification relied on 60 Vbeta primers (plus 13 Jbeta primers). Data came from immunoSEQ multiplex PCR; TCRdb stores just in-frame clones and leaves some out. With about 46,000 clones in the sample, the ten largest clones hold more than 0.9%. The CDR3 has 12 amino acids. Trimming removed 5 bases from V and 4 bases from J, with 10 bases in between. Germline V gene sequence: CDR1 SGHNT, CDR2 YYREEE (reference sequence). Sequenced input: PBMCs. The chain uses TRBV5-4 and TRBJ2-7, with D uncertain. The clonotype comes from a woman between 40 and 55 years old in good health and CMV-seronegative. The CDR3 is CASRVGRYEQYF. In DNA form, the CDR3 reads TGTGCCAGCAGAGTCGGCAGGTACGAGCAGTACTTC.